Presented here are 12 T cell receptor beta chains from one specimen sequenced in a study of T cells in Graves' hyperthyroidism and ophthalmopathy. The CDR3 regions of TCR beta were amplified from RNA transcripts. The study used the HTBI primer set for a first-round RT-PCR of the TCR CDR3. MiXCR, run by TCRdb on the multiplex PCR reads, gives a single entry per CDR3 protein. The sample gives 400,000 to 550,000 distinct CDR3 sequences, approximately 15% of which show up once; 15% to 20% is in the top ten. Source material: blood. These receptors were collected from a woman aged 18-29 years with Graves' hyperthyroidism.

Worth noting for this clonotype: One base away lies a much larger clone, so this may be a sequencing read error. The chain couples TRBV7-3 to TRBJ2-1; D unclear. V lost 5 bases and J 6 bases, leaving 20 bases between the germline ends. The germline gives CDR1 SGHTA, CDR2 FQGTGA. The length of the CDR3 is 16 residues. CDR3 amino acids: CASSPKELVGINEQFF. The CDR3 DNA reads TGTGCCAGCAGCCCCAAAGAGCTAGTGGGTATCAATGAGCAGTTCTTC. Variable domain in full (rest from reference TRBV7-3 and TRBJ2-1): GAGVSQTPSNKVTEKGKYVELRCDPISGHTALYWYRQSLGQGPEFLIYFQGTGAADDSGLPNDRFFAVRPEGSVSTLKIQRTERGDSAVYLCASSPKELVGINEQFFGPGTRLTVL.

This clonotype was counted many times. The gene calls are TRBV30 and TRBJ2-5; 8 positions match TRBD2. This CDR3 comprises 19 residues. The germline V gene has CDR1 GTSNPN and CDR2 SVGIG (reference sequence). With 0 bases clipped from V and 5 bases from J, the junction kept 20 bases outside the gene matches. The CDR3 DNA reads TGTGCCTGGAGTGTACTCTTGGGCGAGGTGGCGGGAGGCGGGGAGACCCAGTACTTC. The encoded protein is CAWSVLLGEVAGGGETQYF. The variable domain in full, with the rest retrieved from reference TRBV30 and TRBJ2-5, is SQTIHQWPATLVQPVGSPLSLECTVEGTSNPNLYWYRQAAGRGLQLLFYSVGIGQISSEVPQNLSASRPQDRQFILSSKKLLLSDSGFYLCAWSVLLGEVAGGGETQYFGPGTRLLVL.

The genes are TRBV19 and TRBJ2-7; 9 bases match TRBD1. There are 15 residues in the CDR3. CDR1 and CDR2 from the germline V gene are LNHDA and SQIVND (reference sequence). J gave up 3 bases and V 6 bases, and 9 bases lay outside the gene matches. Written as DNA, the CDR3 is TGTGCCAGTAGCTTTGTCCCGGACAGGGGCTACGAGCAGTACTTC. Its translation is CASSFVPDRGYEQYF.

This clonotype was detected many times. This rearrangement joins TRBV19 to TRBJ2-7; D gene uncertain. The CDR3 has 11 amino acids. From germline, CDR1 is LNHDA and CDR2 SQIVND (reference sequence). Between the trimmed V and J ends, which lost 3 bases and 4 bases, there was a span of 4 bases. The CDR3 nucleotides read TGTGCCAGTAGTATCGAGTACGAGCAGTACTTC. It translates to CASSIEYEQYF.

There are many counts of this clonotype. The V gene is TRBV25-1, the J gene TRBJ2-1, with D perhaps matching TRBD2 (7 bases). V shed 10 bases and J shed 9 bases, with 31 bases lying between them. The CDR3 totals 17 residues. Germline V gene lookup returns CDR1 MGHDK and CDR2 SYGVNS. The CDR3 reads CATTGAVWRGGWGEQFF. The CDR3 nucleotides read TGTGCCACGACGGGAGCCGTGTGGCGCGGGGGCTGGGGTGAGCAGTTCTTC.

This clonotype was picked up many times. V usage is TRBV5-1 and J usage is TRBJ2-7; 7 positions agree with TRBD2. The CDR3 extends over 16 amino acids. V trimming: 0 bases; J trimming: 6 bases; junction bases outside the gene matches: 12. CDR1 and CDR2 from the germline V gene are SGHRS and YFSETQ. The CDR3 spells CASSLAWAGVNVEQYF. Written as DNA, the CDR3 is TGCGCCAGCAGCTTGGCCTGGGCGGGAGTGAATGTCGAGCAGTACTTC.

This clonotype has at least ten counts. V gene TRBV20-1 combines with J gene TRBJ2-5; D not certain. The CDR3 is made up of 11 amino acids. Germline CDR1 and CDR2: DFQATT and SNEGSKA (reference sequence). V dropped 1 base and J dropped 1 base, with 1 base sitting between them. The CDR3 loop is CSARAQETQYF. For the CDR3, the DNA is TGCAGTGCTAGAGCCCAAGAGACCCAGTACTTC.

The chain has TRBV20-1 and TRBJ1-2, with D uncertain. This CDR3 has 12 amino acids. With 2 bases removed from V and 5 bases from J, the gap between germline ends came to 9 bases. CDR1 DFQATT and CDR2 SNEGSKA come from the germline V gene (reference sequence). The DNA of the CDR3 is TGCAGTGCTAGAACGGACCCATATGGCTACACCTTC. Its translation is CSARTDPYGYTF.

Concerning this clonotype itself: A much larger clone differs by one base, so this may be a read error. The chain uses TRBV4-1 and TRBJ2-7, with 7 nucleotides matching TRBD1. Unmatched junction bases numbered 4, after V lost 4 bases and J lost 1 base. Germline V lookup: CDR1 MGHRA, CDR2 YSYEKL. This CDR3 has 14 amino acids. The CDR3 region is CASSPGQESYEQYV. CDR3 in DNA: TGCGCCAGCAGCCCTGGACAGGAATCCTACGAGCAGTACGTC.

V is TRBV27 and J is TRBJ2-7; no clear D. Trimming removed 6 bases at V and 2 bases at J, with 14 bases between. The CDR3 is 14 amino acids. Germline V gene data show CDR1 as MNHEY and CDR2 as SMNVEV (reference sequence). CDR3 sequence: CASSPRPDPYEQYF. DNA for the CDR3: TGTGCCAGCAGCCCCAGGCCCGACCCCTACGAGCAGTACTTC.

Ten or more counts support this clonotype. The chain combines TRBV24-1 with TRBJ1-2; D perhaps matches TRBD1 (6 bases). The CDR3 totals 15 residues. Germline lookup yields CDR1 KGHDR and CDR2 SFDVKD. V lost 3 bases to trimming and J lost 2 bases, with 12 bases between them. In DNA, the CDR3 is TGTGCCACCAGTGATCCGACAGGAGGGAACTATGGCTACACCTTC. It specifies CATSDPTGGNYGYTF.

The J gene is TRBJ1-5, the V gene TRBV30, with no clear D. The germline gives CDR1 GTSNPN, CDR2 SVGIG (reference sequence). The length of the CDR3 is 15 residues. Deletions cut 1 base from V and 1 base from J, with 11 bases between. The CDR3 DNA follows: TGTGCCTGGAGTGGAAACGGACTGAGCAATCAGCCCCAGCATTTT. Its protein product is CAWSGNGLSNQPQHF.